This T cell receptor (beta chain) came from a study of beta chain features in type 1 diabetes. General study findings and limits: TCRB CDR3s from Type 1 diabetes patients were moderately but significantly shorter in all four CD4+ subsets. Whether HLA type influences TCRB rearrangement remained unresolved here.

The isolated RNA, all of it, was reverse transcribed, so expressed TCRB transcripts were what got sequenced. TCRdb keeps only in-frame clones here, not all; method: immunoSEQ multiplex PCR. In the table there are 100,000 to 150,000 clones, roughly 17% of which are singletons. This clone came up many times. Its antigen is unknown. Other nucleotide sequences from this sample produce the same CDR3. Germline CDR1 is GTSNPN and CDR2 is SVGIG (reference sequence). The CDR3 is 13 residues long. Trimming removed 0 bases from V and 4 bases from J, with 8 bases in between. This sequence was found in a man between 18 and 29 years old with type 1 diabetes. Input material: central memory CD4+ T cells from blood. The V and J genes are TRBV30 and TRBJ2-3; the D gene is possibly TRBD2 (6 bases). The chain's CDR3 is CAWSVRRADTQYF. The CDR3 DNA follows: TGTGCCTGGAGTGTGAGGAGGGCAGATACGCAGTATTTT.